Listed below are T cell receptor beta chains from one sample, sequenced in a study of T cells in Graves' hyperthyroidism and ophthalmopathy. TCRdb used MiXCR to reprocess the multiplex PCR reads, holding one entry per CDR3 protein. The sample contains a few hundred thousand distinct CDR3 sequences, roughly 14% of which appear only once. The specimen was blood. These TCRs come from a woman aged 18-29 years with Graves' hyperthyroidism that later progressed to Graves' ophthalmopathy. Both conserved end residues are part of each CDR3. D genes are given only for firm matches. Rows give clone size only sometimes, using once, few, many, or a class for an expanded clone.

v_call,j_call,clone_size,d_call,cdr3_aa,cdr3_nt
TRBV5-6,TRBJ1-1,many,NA,CASSLPGTTEAFF,TGTGCCAGCAGCCTCCCCGGGACCACTGAAGCTTTCTTT
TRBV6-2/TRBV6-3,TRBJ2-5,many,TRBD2,CASSYSGLAGLTQYF,TGTGCCAGCAGTTACTCGGGACTAGCCGGACTGACCCAGTACTTC
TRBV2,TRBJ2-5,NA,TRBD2,CASSDSSGRGETQYF,TGTGCCAGCAGTGATAGTAGCGGGAGGGGAGAGACCCAGTACTTC
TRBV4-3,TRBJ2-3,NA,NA,CASSQDGPGRSTDTQYF,TGCGCCAGCAGCCAAGATGGTCCCGGGAGAAGCACAGATACGCAGTATTTT
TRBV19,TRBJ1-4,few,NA,CASSMGPRGEEKLFF,TGTGCCAGTAGTATGGGACCGCGGGGAGAAGAAAAACTGTTTTTT
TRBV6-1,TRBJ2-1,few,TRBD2,CASSPPLAGETYNEQFF,TGTGCCAGCAGCCCGCCCCTAGCGGGAGAGACGTACAATGAGCAGTTCTTC
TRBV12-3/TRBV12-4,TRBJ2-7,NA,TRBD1,CASSPRDRVYYEQYF,TGTGCCAGCAGTCCCCGGGACAGGGTCTACTACGAGCAGTACTTC
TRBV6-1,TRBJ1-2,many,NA,CASRRGGKVYGYTF,TGTGCCAGCAGGCGAGGTGGGAAAGTCTATGGCTACACCTTC
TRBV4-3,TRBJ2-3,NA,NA,CASSHVGPTDTQYF,TGCGCCAGCAGCCATGTCGGACCCACAGATACGCAGTATTTT
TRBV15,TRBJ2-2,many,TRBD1,CATSRERQGGELFF,TGTGCCACCAGCAGAGAAAGACAGGGAGGGGAGCTGTTTTTT
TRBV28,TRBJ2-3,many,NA,CASSFTESTDTQYF,TGTGCCAGCAGCTTCACGGAGAGCACAGATACGCAGTATTTT
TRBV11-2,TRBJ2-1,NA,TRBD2,CASSFEPHGLAGEFEQFF,TGTGCCAGCAGCTTTGAACCCCACGGACTAGCGGGAGAATTTGAGCAGTTCTTC
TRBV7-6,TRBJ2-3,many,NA,CASSHTGEGDTQYF,TGTGCCAGCAGCCATACAGGGGAGGGGGATACGCAGTATTTT
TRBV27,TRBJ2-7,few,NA,CASSTGHNYEQYF,TGTGCCAGCAGTACGGGACACAACTACGAGCAGTACTTC
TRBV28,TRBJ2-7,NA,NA,CASLQGNAASEQYF,TGTGCCAGCCTACAGGGAAATGCGGCATCCGAGCAGTACTTC
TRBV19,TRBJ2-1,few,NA,CASSHVFSETDNEQFF,TGTGCCAGCAGCCACGTTTTTTCGGAAACCGACAATGAGCAGTTCTTC
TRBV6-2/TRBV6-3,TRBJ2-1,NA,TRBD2,CASSKQTSGSKNEQFF,TGTGCCAGCAGTAAACAGACTAGCGGGAGTAAAAATGAGCAGTTCTTC
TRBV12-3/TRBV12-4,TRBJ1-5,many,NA,CASSPSQGRNQPQHF,TGTGCCAGCAGCCCCTCCCAGGGACGCAATCAGCCCCAGCATTTT
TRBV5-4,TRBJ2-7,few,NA,CASSSRGVYEQYF,TGTGCCAGCAGCTCCAGGGGGGTGTACGAGCAGTACTTC
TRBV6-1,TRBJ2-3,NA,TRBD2,CASRGLAGDTQYF,TGTGCCAGCAGGGGACTAGCGGGAGATACGCAGTATTTT
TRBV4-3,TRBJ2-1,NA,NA,CASSQANGYNEQFF,TGCGCCAGCAGCCAAGCAAACGGTTACAATGAGCAGTTCTTC
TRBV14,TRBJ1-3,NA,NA,CASPRTTSGNTIYF,TGTGCCAGCCCCCGGACCACCTCTGGAAACACCATATATTTT
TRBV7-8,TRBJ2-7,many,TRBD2,CASSPGTSDPREQYF,TGTGCCAGCAGCCCCGGGACTAGCGACCCTCGGGAGCAGTACTTC
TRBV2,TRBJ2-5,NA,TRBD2,CASSLKVGGYQETQYF,TGTGCCAGCAGCCTAAAGGTGGGGGGGTACCAAGAGACCCAGTACTTC
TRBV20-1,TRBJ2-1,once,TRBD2,CSARDPGGYNEQFF,TGCAGTGCTAGAGATCCGGGGGGGTACAATGAGCAGTTCTTC
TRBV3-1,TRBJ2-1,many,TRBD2,CASRLGTSGRGGEQFF,TGTGCCAGCAGACTCGGGACTAGCGGGAGGGGCGGTGAGCAGTTCTTC
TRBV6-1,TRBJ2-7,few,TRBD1,CASRPGQKLVEQYF,TGTGCCAGCAGGCCGGGACAGAAGTTAGTTGAGCAGTACTTC
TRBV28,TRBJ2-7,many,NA,CASRPRGGYEQYF,TGTGCCAGCAGACCCAGAGGGGGTTACGAGCAGTACTTC
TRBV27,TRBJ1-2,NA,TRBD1,CASRRDRGLKTGGYTF,TGTGCCAGCAGACGCGACAGGGGGCTGAAAACGGGTGGCTACACCTTC
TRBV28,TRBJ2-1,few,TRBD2,CASKTSGTSDEQFF,TGTGCCAGCAAGACTAGCGGTACGTCGGATGAGCAGTTCTTC
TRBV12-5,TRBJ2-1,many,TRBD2,CASSLHLAGGDEQFF,TGTGCTAGTAGCCTACACCTAGCGGGAGGCGATGAGCAGTTCTTC
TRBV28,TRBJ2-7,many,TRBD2,CASSSHAGGRGEQYF,TGTGCCAGCAGCTCTCACGCGGGGGGACGTGGGGAGCAGTACTTC
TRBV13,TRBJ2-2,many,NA,CASSRASPGELFF,TGTGCCAGCAGCCGGGCCTCACCTGGGGAGCTGTTTTTT
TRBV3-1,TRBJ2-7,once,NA,CASSHRGAGNEQYF,TGTGCCAGCAGCCACCGAGGGGCGGGCAACGAGCAGTACTTC
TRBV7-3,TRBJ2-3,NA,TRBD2,CASSLGLGGDTQYF,TGTGCCAGCAGCTTGGGACTAGGTGGAGATACGCAGTATTTT
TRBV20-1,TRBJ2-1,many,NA,CSAPRLTFLGENEQFF,TGCAGTGCCCCTCGGCTAACCTTTTTAGGGGAAAATGAGCAGTTCTTC
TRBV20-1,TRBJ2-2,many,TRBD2,CSACIAGNTGELFF,TGCAGTGCTTGCATAGCGGGAAACACCGGGGAGCTGTTTTTT
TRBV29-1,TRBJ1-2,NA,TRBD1,CSVVERTGIYPGAYGYTF,TGCAGCGTTGTAGAGCGGACAGGGATCTACCCGGGGGCTTATGGCTACACCTTC
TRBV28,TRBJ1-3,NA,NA,CASSSRWGRSSGNTIYF,TGTGCCAGCAGCTCCCGGTGGGGGAGGTCCTCTGGAAACACCATATATTTT
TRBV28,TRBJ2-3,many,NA,CASSPTGWGTDTQYF,TGTGCCAGCAGTCCAACAGGGTGGGGCACAGATACGCAGTATTTT
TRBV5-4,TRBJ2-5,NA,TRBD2,CASSFGGKTQYF,TGTGCCAGCAGCTTCGGGGGGAAGACCCAGTACTTC
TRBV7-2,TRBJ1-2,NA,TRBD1,CASSLEVGTGTYYGYTF,TGTGCCAGCAGCTTAGAAGTCGGGACAGGGACCTACTATGGCTACACCTTC
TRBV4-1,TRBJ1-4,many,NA,CASSQRTVGGEKLFF,TGCGCCAGCAGCCAGCGGACAGTCGGGGGGGAAAAACTGTTTTTT
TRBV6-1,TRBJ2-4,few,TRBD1,CASRPGQGAKNIQYF,TGTGCCAGCAGACCGGGACAGGGGGCCAAAAACATTCAGTACTTC
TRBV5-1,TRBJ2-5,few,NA,CASSFGGRGETQYF,TGCGCCAGCAGCTTCGGGGGGCGCGGGGAGACCCAGTACTTC
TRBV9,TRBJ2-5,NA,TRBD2,CASSVSGRRETQYF,TGTGCCAGCAGCGTAAGCGGGAGGAGGGAGACCCAGTACTTC
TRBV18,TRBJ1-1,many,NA,CASSPPGRTEAFF,TGTGCCAGCTCACCACCCGGACGCACTGAAGCTTTCTTT
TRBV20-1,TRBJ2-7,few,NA,CSVGRTSYEQYF,TGCAGTGTGGGGCGTACCTCCTACGAGCAGTACTTC
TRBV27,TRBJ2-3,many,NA,CASSLTHSASDTQYF,TGTGCCAGCAGTTTGACCCATAGCGCGTCAGATACGCAGTATTTT